This T cell receptor (beta chain) was found in a study of cytomegalovirus exposure and HLA in healthy donors. A few counts support this clone. Antigen: not known. Trimming pared 6 bases from V and 4 bases from J, leaving 4 bases between. This CDR3 spans 10 amino acids. CDR1 and CDR2 from the germline V gene are DFQATT and SNEGSKA (reference sequence). Study-level results: Most TCRs appeared rarely, but some public TCRs recurred in many donors. Cytomegalovirus association was listed for about 180 TCR beta chains.

60 Vbeta and 13 Jbeta primers were used in PCR. Original processing methods: Unique TCR beta chains totaled around 86 million in a later count, with around 11 million of them shared. Libraries were prepared by immunoSEQ multiplex PCR; TCRdb keeps only in-frame clonotypes and omits some of them. V and J calls and clone size follow that table, whereas D and trimming were derived from the DNA. The sample lists around 160,000 clones; 65% to 70% were seen once. The chain couples TRBV20-1 to TRBJ2-1; D is undetermined. The sample was PBMCs. The source is a woman aged 18-30 years in good health and CMV-seropositive. This CDR3 reads CSAQYNEQFF. The CDR3 nucleotides are TGCAGTGCACAGTACAATGAGCAGTTCTTC.